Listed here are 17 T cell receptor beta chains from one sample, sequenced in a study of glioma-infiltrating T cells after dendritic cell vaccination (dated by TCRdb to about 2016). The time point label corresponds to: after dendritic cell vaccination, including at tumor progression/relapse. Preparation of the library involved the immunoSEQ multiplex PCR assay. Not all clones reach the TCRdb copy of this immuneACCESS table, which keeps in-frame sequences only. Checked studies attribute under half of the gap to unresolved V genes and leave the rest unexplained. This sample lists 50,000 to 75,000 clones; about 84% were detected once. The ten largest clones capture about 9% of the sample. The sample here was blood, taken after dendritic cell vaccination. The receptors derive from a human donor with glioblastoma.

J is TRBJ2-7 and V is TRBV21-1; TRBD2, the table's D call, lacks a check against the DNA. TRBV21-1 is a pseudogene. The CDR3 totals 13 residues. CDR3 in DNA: TGTGCCAGCAGCTTGCGTAGGGAGTACGAGCAGTACTTC. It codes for CASSLRREYEQYF.

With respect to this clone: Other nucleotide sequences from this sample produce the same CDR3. The CDR3 here is CASSQGPRGMNSPLHF. CDR3 DNA sequence: TGTGCCAGCAGCCAAGGACCCAGGGGCATGAATTCACCCCTCCACTTT. V gene TRBV4-2 combines with J gene TRBJ1-6; D may be TRBD1 (6 bases). Trimming stripped 1 base from V and 7 bases from J, with 14 bases between. The CDR3 runs 16 residues. Germline CDR1 reads LGHNA; CDR2 reads YNFKEQ.

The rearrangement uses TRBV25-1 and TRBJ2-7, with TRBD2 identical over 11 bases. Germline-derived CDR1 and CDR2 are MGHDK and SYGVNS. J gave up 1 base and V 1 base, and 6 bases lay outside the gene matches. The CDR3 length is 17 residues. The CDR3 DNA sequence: TGTGCCAGCAGTGAATTCCCCAGGACTAGCGGGTCCTACGAGCAGTACTTC. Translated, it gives CASSEFPRTSGSYEQYF.

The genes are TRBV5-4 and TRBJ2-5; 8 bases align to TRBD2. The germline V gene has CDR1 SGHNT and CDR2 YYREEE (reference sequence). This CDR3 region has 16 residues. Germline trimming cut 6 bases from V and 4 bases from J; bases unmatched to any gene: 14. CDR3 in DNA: TGTGCCAGCACCCTTGAAATGGCGGGGGGCCGAGAGACCCAGTACTTC. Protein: CASTLEMAGGRETQYF.

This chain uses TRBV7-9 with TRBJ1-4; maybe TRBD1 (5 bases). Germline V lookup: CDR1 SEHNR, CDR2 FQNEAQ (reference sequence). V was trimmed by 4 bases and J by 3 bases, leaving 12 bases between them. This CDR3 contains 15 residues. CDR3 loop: CASSSQGRANEKLFF. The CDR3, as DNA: TGTGCCAGCAGCTCTCAGGGTCGAGCTAATGAAAAACTGTTTTTT.

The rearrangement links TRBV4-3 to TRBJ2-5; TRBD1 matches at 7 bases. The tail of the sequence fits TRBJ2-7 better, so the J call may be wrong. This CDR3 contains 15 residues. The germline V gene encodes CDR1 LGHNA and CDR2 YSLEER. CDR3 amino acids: CASSQGPGQPYEQYF. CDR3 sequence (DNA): TGCGCCAGCAGCCAAGGTCCGGGACAGCCCTACGAGCAGTACTTC.

The CDR3 is CAWRQGDIQYF. The CDR3 region has the DNA TGTGCCTGGAGACAAGGGGACATTCAGTACTTC. The chain links TRBV30 to TRBJ2-4; a weak D match, TRBD1 (5 bases). The CDR3 covers 11 residues. The V and J ends lost 3 bases and 8 bases respectively, with 8 bases between them. Per the germline V gene, CDR1 is GTSNPN and CDR2 is SVGIG (reference sequence). The variable domain in full, with the rest retrieved from reference TRBV30 and TRBJ2-4, is SQTIHQWPATLVQPVGSPLSLECTVEGTSNPNLYWYRQAAGRGLQLLFYSVGIGQISSEVPQNLSASRPQDRQFILSSKKLLLSDSGFYLCAWRQGDIQYFGAGTRLSVL.

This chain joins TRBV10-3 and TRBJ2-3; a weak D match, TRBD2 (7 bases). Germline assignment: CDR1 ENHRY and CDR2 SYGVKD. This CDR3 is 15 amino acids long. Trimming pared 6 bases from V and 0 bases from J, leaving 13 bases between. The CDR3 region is CAIRSAGASTDTQYF. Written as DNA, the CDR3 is TGTGCCATCAGGTCGGCGGGGGCCAGCACAGATACGCAGTATTTT.

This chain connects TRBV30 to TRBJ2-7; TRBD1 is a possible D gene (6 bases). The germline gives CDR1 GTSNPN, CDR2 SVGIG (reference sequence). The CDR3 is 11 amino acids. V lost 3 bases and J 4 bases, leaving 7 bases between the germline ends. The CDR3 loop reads CAWRTGYEQYF. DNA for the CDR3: TGTGCCTGGAGAACAGGGTACGAGCAGTACTTC.

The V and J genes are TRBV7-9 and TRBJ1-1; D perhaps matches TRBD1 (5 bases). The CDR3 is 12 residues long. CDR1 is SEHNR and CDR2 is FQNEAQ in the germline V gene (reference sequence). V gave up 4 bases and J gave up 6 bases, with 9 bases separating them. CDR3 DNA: TGTGCCAGCAGCTCCAGGGCGGCTGAAGCTTTCTTT. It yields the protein CASSSRAAEAFF.

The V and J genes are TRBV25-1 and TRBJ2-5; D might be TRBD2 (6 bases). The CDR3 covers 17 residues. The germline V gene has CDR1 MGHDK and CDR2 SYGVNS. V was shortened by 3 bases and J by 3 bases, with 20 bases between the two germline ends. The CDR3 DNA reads TGTGCCAGCAGTGACCGCGTTGCAAGACTAGATAAAGAGACCCAGTACTTC. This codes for CASSDRVARLDKETQYF. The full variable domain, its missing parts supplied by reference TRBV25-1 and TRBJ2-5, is EADIYQTPRYLVIGTGKKITLECSQTMGHDKMYWYQQDPGMELHLIHYSYGVNSTEKGDLSSESTVSRIRTEHFPLTLESARPSHTSQYLCASSDRVARLDKETQYFGPGTRLLVL.

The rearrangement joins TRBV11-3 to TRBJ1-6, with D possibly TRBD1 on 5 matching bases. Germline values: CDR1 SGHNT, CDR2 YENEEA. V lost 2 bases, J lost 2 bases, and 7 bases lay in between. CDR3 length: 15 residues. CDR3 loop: CASSLTGTYNSPLHF. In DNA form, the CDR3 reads TGTGCCAGCAGCTTAACAGGAACCTATAATTCACCCCTCCACTTT.

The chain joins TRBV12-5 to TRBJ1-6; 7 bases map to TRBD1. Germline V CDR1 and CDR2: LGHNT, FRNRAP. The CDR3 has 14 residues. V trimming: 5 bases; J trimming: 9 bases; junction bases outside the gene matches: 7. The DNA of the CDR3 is TGTGCTAGTGGTACGGGACAGAGAACTTCACCCCTCCACTTT. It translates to CASGTGQRTSPLHF.

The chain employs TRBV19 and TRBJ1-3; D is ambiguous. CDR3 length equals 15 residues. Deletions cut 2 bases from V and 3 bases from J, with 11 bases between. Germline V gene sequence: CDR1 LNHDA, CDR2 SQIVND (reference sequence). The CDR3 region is CASSISVRLGNTIYF. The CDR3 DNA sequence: TGTGCCAGTAGTATAAGTGTTCGACTTGGAAACACCATATATTTT.

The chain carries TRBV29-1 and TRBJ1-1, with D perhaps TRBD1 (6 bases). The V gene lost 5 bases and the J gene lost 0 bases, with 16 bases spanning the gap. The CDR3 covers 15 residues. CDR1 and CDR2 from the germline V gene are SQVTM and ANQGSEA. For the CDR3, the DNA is TGCAGCGTTAAAAAGGGGGTACAGGTGAACACTGAAGCTTTCTTT. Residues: CSVKKGVQVNTEAFF.

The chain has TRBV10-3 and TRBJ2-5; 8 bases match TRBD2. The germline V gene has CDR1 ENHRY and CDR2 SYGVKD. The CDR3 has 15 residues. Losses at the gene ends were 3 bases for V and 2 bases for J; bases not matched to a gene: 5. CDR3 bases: TGTGCCATCAGTGAACGGGGGGGCCAACAAGAGACCCAGTACTTC. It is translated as CAISERGGQQETQYF.

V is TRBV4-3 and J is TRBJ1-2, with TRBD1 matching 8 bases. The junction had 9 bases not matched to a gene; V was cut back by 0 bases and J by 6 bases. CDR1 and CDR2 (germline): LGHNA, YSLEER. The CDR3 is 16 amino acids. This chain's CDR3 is CASSQDIRQGSHGYTF. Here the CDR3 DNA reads TGCGCCAGCAGCCAAGATATAAGACAGGGGAGCCATGGCTACACCTTC.